This T cell receptor (beta chain) originates from a study of identical twins. Study results and caveats: Cord blood beta clonotypes present at high abundance carried fewer insertions; no such pattern appeared in memory repertoires.

cDNA molecules carried unique molecular identifiers, and template switching added a universal primer site. TCRdb fed the 5' RACE reads into MiXCR, producing one record per CDR3 protein. The sample includes a few hundred thousand distinct CDR3 sequences, 8% to 11% of them seen just once. Germline lookup yields CDR1 SQVTM and CDR2 ANQGSEA. This CDR3 spans 14 amino acids. Trimming at V came to 6 bases and at J to 8 bases, leaving 11 bases not matched to a gene. Healthy Caucasians supplied all donations. About this clonotype itself: No antigen is known for it.

The chain has TRBV29-1 and TRBJ1-4, with TRBD1 identical over 8 bases. The receptor was derived from a man between 45 and 60 years old in good health. The specimen was memory T cells sorted from blood. The CDR3, as DNA: TGCAGCGTCGAACAGGGGGGGAAGAACGAAAAACTGTTTTTT. It translates to CSVEQGGKNEKLFF.